This T cell receptor (beta chain) came from a study of type 1 regulatory T cells. Study-wide context: T-allo10 is a Tr1-enriched, alloantigen-specific CD4 T cell product made in vitro. Findings of the study overall: Compared with non-type 1 regulatory T cells, type 1 regulatory T cells showed a more restricted TCR repertoire.

Regarding this clonotype: Its antigen is unknown.

TCRdb recomputed calls from the reads with MiXCR, one row per CDR3 protein. Among about 60,000 distinct CDR3 sequences listed, approximately 67% were seen once. This clonotype originated in a human donor in good health. The specimen was cultured non-Tr1 T cells, either the whole culture or a sorted T cell fraction (not recorded which).

The CDR3 loop is CASSLTGPGNTIYF. The CDR3 DNA reads TGCGCCAGCAGCTTGACAGGTCCCGGAAACACCATATATTTT. The V gene is TRBV5-1, the J gene TRBJ1-3; TRBD1 is a possible D gene (5 bases). The CDR3 is made up of 14 amino acids. The ends were cut back, 1 base at V and 4 bases at J, with 9 bases in the middle. Germline CDR1 SGHRS, CDR2 YFSETQ.